This TCR beta chain was identified during a study of T-cell reconstitution after alpha-beta-depleted transplantation in children. Looked up from germline, CDR1 is MNHNS and CDR2 is SASEGT. V was clipped by 4 bases and J by 0 bases, with 13 bases between them. The CDR3 has 16 residues. Preparing the TCRbeta library involved the use of unique molecular identifiers. TCRdb reprocessed the PCR reads via MiXCR and lists one record per CDR3 protein. The sample lists a few hundred thousand distinct CDR3 sequences; 10% to 13% were seen once. This TCR came from a human donor who donated a stem cell graft to a child with acute lymphoblastic leukemia. Specimen: PBMCs from the stem cell graft donor, collected from the stem cell graft. The chain joins TRBV6-1 to TRBJ2-1; TRBD1 might be the D (5 bases). CDR3 coding DNA: TGTGCCAGCAGTGGGGGCCTCACCTCCTCCTACAATGAGCAGTTCTTC. It yields the protein CASSGGLTSSYNEQFF.